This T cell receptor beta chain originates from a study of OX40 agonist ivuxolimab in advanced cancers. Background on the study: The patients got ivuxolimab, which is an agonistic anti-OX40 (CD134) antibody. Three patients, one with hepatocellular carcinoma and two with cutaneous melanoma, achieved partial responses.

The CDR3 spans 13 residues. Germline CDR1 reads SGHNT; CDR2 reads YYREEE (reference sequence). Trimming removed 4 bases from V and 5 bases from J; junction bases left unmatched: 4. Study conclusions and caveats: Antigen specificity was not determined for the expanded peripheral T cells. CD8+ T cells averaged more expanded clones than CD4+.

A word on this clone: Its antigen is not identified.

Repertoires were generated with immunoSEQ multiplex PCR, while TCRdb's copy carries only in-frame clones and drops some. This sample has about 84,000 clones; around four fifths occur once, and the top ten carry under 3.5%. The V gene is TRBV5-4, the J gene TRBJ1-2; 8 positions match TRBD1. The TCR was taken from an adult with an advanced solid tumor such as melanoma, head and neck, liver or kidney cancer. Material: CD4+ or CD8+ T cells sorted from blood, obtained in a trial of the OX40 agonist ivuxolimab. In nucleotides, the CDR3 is TGTGCCAGCAGCGGGGACAGGAGATATGGCTACACCTTC. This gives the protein CASSGDRRYGYTF.